This T cell receptor beta chain was sequenced during a study of regulatory and conventional T cells in RAG deficiency (dated by TCRdb to about 2017). A note on the overall study: High-throughput TCR beta sequencing was used to compare the repertoire diversity and composition of Treg, conventional CD4+ and CD8+ T cells between RAG-deficient patients and healthy controls.

The CDR3 holds 16 amino acids from the cysteine to the phenylalanine. The only DNA kept is the CDR3, 48 bases in frame from the first base. Per the germline V gene, MGHRA is the CDR1 and YSYEKL is the CDR2. V is reduced by 0 bases and J by 4 bases, leaving a spacing of 10 bases between them. Before genomic DNA was extracted, regulatory T cells were isolated from blood as CD4+CD25-high CD127-low cells. For repertoire analyses, the comparison group consisted of roughly 8 healthy control donors. Library generation was performed with the immunoSEQ multiplex PCR assay. Rearranged TCR beta chain products were amplified from the genomic DNA of sorted T-cell subsets and were then sequenced. The study's processing was this. Repertoire diversity of productive TCR beta rearrangements was quantified using Shannon entropy and Simpson indices. To assess clonal expansion, the frequencies of the 100 most abundant productive TCR beta clonotypes were added up as a share of total reads. The TRB repertoires were scored with a self-reactivity index that is based on amino acid usage at CDR3beta positions 6 and 7. Two-way ANOVA was used for repertoire analyses, while Student t or Mann-Whitney tests were used for flow cytometric analyses. TCRdb limited this immuneACCESS table to in-frame rearrangements with V and J called. A share of clones is missing; checked studies link under half to unresolved V genes, and the rest is unexplained. For V, J and clone size, that table is used; D and trimming come from the DNA. This sample holds approximately 10,000 clones; roughly 94% were observed only once. Approximately 1.5% of the sample is in the top ten clones.

About this clone: Its antigen is not yet known. Base qualities were left out, and no much larger clone turns up one base away.

Summary of the overall study and its limitations: Markedly lower Shannon entropy and higher Simpson indices were observed in RAG-deficient patients than in control T-cell subpopulations. Unique TCR beta sequences from Treg cells were around 110-fold fewer in Omenn syndrome and CID/AS patients than controls, versus 7.5 to 10-fold for other subsets. All patient T-cell subsets had shorter CDR3 lengths; Omenn syndrome patients showed >80% Treg-Tconv repertoire overlap at nucleotide and amino acid level. Sorted CD25-high CD127-low cells from Omenn syndrome patients may represent peripherally activated cells rather than bona fide Treg cells. Some T-cell subset analyses were not performed for some subjects.

These same records also appear under a second study, on regulatory T cells. The other study reports the following: In the multiplex PCR, 52 forward TRBV primers and 13 reverse TRBJ primers were used, and assay-based and computational corrections were applied for amplification bias. Restricted unique TRB V-J pairs and skewed V and J gene usage were observed in patient repertoires, most markedly in regulatory T cells. T-cell receptor beta repertoires of sorted regulatory, conventional CD4+ and CD8+ T cells were compared between CD3G-deficient patients and healthy controls. Peripheral blood mononuclear cells were isolated by Ficoll density separation. Rearranged TRB loci were amplified from genomic DNA by multiplex PCR within the immunoSEQ assay. An Illumina HiSeq platform was used to sequence the TRB amplicons. Custom algorithms error-filtered the raw sequences and aligned the raw sequences to reference gene sequences, after which the immunoSEQ online tools were used for analysis. The frequencies of productive and nonproductive TRB rearrangements were evaluated among unique sequences as well as among total sequences. Groups were compared by t tests, Mann-Whitney tests or two-way ANOVA performed in Prism software.

The specimen was CD127- CD25+ CD4+ Tregs sorted from blood. The sequence links TRBV4-1 to TRBJ1-6; the D gene identity is not certain. This TCR was sampled from a human donor in good health. The CDR3 protein: CASSQDRGIYNSPLHF. Here is the DNA: TGCGCCAGCAGCCAAGACAGAGGAATTTATAATTCACCCCTCCACTTT.